A selection of T cell receptor beta chains follows, all from one sample in a study of T cell responses to AZD1222 COVID-19 vaccine. Assay used: immunoSEQ multiplex PCR; TCRdb lists only in-frame clones, some missing. This repertoire shows about 120,000 clones, approximately 91% found once; its top ten account for around 1%. The sample here was peripheral blood, taken 28 days after the second AZD1222 dose. The receptors shown here come from an adult who received the AZD1222 COVID-19 vaccine. The CDR3 runs from the conserved cysteine through the conserved F or W. The D gene is left open where the match is weak. Clone size is stated in some rows and not others, as once, few, many or a class when expanded.

CDR3	DNA	V	J	D	size
CASSRTDRNYGYTF	TGTGCCAGCAGCCGAACGGACAGAAACTATGGCTACACCTTC	TRBV14	TRBJ1-2	-	few
CASSIDNRANYGYTF	TGTGCCAGTAGTATCGACAATAGGGCCAACTATGGCTACACCTTC	TRBV19	TRBJ1-2	-	once
CASRLTGRTEAFF	TGTGCCAGCAGGTTGACAGGGCGGACTGAAGCTTTCTTT	TRBV11-1	TRBJ1-1	TRBD1	-
CASSGVVRNYGYTF	TGTGCCAGCAGTGGGGTAGTACGGAACTATGGCTACACCTTC	TRBV2	TRBJ1-2	-	-
CASSTISTGRNYGYTF	TGTGCCAGTAGTACTATTTCGACAGGGCGGAACTATGGCTACACCTTC	TRBV19	TRBJ1-2	TRBD1	-
CASSWRDFSPYNEQFF	TGTGCCAGCAGTTGGAGGGACTTCTCTCCCTACAATGAGCAGTTCTTC	TRBV27	TRBJ2-1	-	-
CASSYLRTGGEYGYTF	TGTGCCAGCAGTTACCTCCGGACAGGGGGCGAATATGGCTACACCTTC	TRBV6-5	TRBJ1-2	TRBD1	-
CASSFLAGYTDTQYF	TGTGCCAGCAGTTTCTTAGCGGGATACACAGATACGCAGTATTTT	TRBV28	TRBJ2-3	TRBD2	-
CASSPGYGYTF	TGTGCCAGCTCACCAGGCTATGGCTACACCTTC	TRBV18	TRBJ1-2	-	-
CATSASDRGHNQPQHF	TGTGCCACCAGTGCGAGCGACCGGGGTCACAATCAGCCCCAGCATTTT	TRBV24-1	TRBJ1-5	-	-
CASSYRPSGSLYEQYF	TGTGCCAGCAGTTACCGGCCTAGCGGGAGCTTGTACGAGCAGTACTTC	TRBV6-5	TRBJ2-7	TRBD2	-
CASSQRTTTREQYF	TGTGCCAGCAGTCAACGGACTACCACTAGGGAGCAGTACTTC	TRBV6-5	TRBJ2-7	-	-
CASSQEGGARGFEQFF	TGTGCCAGCAGCCAAGAAGGCGGAGCAAGAGGGTTTGAGCAGTTCTTC	TRBV4-2	TRBJ2-1	-	-
CASTQQGREYGYTF	TGTGCCAGCACCCAACAGGGTCGCGAGTATGGCTACACCTTC	TRBV7-8	TRBJ1-2	-	-
CASGLGGSGNTIYF	TGTGCCAGCGGTTTAGGGGGCTCTGGAAACACCATATATTTT	TRBV18	TRBJ1-3	-	-
CASSNEGGLTANGYTF	TGTGCCAGTAGTAATGAAGGGGGCCTCACCGCGAATGGCTACACCTTC	TRBV19	TRBJ1-2	TRBD1	-
CASMTSQAFF	TGTGCCAGCATGACATCTCAGGCTTTCTTT	TRBV6-5	TRBJ1-1	-	-
CASSYSWVAGNTIYF	TGTGCCAGCAGTTACTCATGGGTCGCTGGAAACACCATATATTTT	TRBV6-5	TRBJ1-3	-	few
CASSQSRGFGFTF	TGTGCCAGCAGTCAATCTCGCGGCTTTGGGTTCACCTTC	TRBV6-5	TRBJ1-2	-	once
CASRPRGRANQPQHF	TGTGCAAGTCGGCCCAGAGGAAGGGCGAATCAGCCCCAGCATTTT	TRBV12-2	TRBJ1-5	-	-
CASSQDQAGAYNEQFF	TGTGCCAGCAGCCAAGATCAAGCGGGAGCATACAATGAGCAGTTCTTC	TRBV4-2	TRBJ2-1	TRBD2	-
CASSEQGATYEQYF	TGTGCCAGCAGTGAACAGGGGGCTACCTACGAGCAGTACTTC	TRBV25-1	TRBJ2-7	TRBD1	-